These 17 T cell receptor beta chains were sequenced from one sample in a study of post-analysis software for immune sequencing data. Study results and limitations: The five TRBV segments detected at higher frequency in patients than in controls included TRBV5-6, TRBV5-1 and TRBV20-1.

The authors incorporated unique molecular identifiers into the TCR beta cDNA libraries. TCRdb redid the calling of the PCR reads with MiXCR, one entry per CDR3 protein. The data hold 700,000 to 900,000 distinct CDR3 sequences, with around 45% observed a single time. Their specific antigens are unknown. The sample comprised blood. These receptors originate from a girl aged 5 to 17 with multiple sclerosis.

This clonotype was detected a few times. The rearrangement joins TRBV11-2 to TRBJ1-2, with D possibly matching TRBD1 (5 bases). The CDR3 loop spans 16 amino acids. Per germline, CDR1 SGHAT and CDR2 FQNNGV. Trimming stripped 3 bases from V and 5 bases from J, with 19 bases between. CDR3 bases: TGTGCCAGCAGCTTCCAGCCCCGGGGGATCGGGTATGGCTACACCTTC. Residues: CASSFQPRGIGYGYTF.

The chain couples TRBV6-1 to TRBJ2-4, with 11 bases matching TRBD2. The closer fit of TRBJ2-7 to the DNA end suggests the J call may be wrong. The CDR3 extends over 18 amino acids. CDR1 is MNHNS and CDR2 is SASEGT in the germline V gene. CDR3 coding DNA: TGTGCCAGCAGACTTAGCGGGAGGGCCGGAAGTTTTAACTACGAGCAGTACTTC. It encodes CASRLSGRAGSFNYEQYF.

This clonotype was counted a single time. The gene calls are TRBV30 and TRBJ1-4, with D possibly matching TRBD1 (5 bases). V was shortened by 0 bases and J by 8 bases, with 13 bases between the two germline ends. Germline CDR1 is GTSNPN and CDR2 is SVGIG (reference sequence). CDR3 length: 14 residues. The CDR3 loop is CAWSVSQGPEKLFF. For the CDR3, the DNA is TGTGCCTGGAGTGTATCGCAGGGCCCCGAAAAACTGTTTTTT.

V and J are TRBV7-8 and TRBJ2-5; 9 bases are shared with TRBD1. The J call is doubtful: the DNA matches TRBJ2-7 better. CDR3 length: 15 residues. Germline V CDR1 and CDR2: SGHVS, FQNEAQ. The CDR3 protein is CASSFDRDRVFEQYF. The CDR3 DNA sequence: TGTGCCAGCAGCTTCGACAGGGACAGGGTTTTCGAGCAGTACTTC.

The V gene is TRBV18, the J gene TRBJ1-2, with no clear D. Germline loops: CDR1 KGHSH, CDR2 LQKENI. V lost 2 bases, J lost 6 bases, and 16 bases lay in between. CDR3 size: 15 residues. The CDR3 is CASSPEPTGLNGYTF. DNA of the CDR3: TGTGCCAGCTCACCAGAACCGACCGGTTTGAATGGCTACACCTTC.

Comments on this clonotype: At one end, the junction sequence differs from germline, possibly due to a read error. The V gene is TRBV7-9, the J gene TRBJ2-6; the D is unclear. The CDR3 loop spans 12 amino acids. Germline CDR1 SEHNR, CDR2 FQNEAQ (reference sequence). The CDR3 DNA is TGTTCCAGCAGCTTAGTGGCCAACGTCCTGACTTTC. It is translated as CSSSLVANVLTF.

A single count supports this clonotype. The chain couples TRBV6-6 to TRBJ2-7; D gene uncertain. CDR1 is MNHNY and CDR2 is SVGAGI in the germline V gene (reference sequence). The CDR3 covers 14 residues. The V gene lost 6 bases and the J gene lost 6 bases, with 18 bases spanning the gap. The CDR3 DNA is TGTGCCAGCAGCAACTGGGCCGGTGGCGCCGAGCAGTACTTC. It is translated as CASSNWAGGAEQYF.

The chain employs TRBV27 and TRBJ2-5; perhaps D is TRBD1 or TRBD2 (5 bases each). The J call is uncertain, as TRBJ2-7 better fits the DNA end. CDR3 length equals 17 residues. Germline V lookup: CDR1 MNHEY, CDR2 SMNVEV (reference sequence). The CDR3 protein is CASSWRWAGIYRNEQYF. DNA for the CDR3: TGTGCCAGCAGTTGGAGGTGGGCAGGGATATACCGAAACGAGCAGTACTTC.

V usage is TRBV29-1 and J usage is TRBJ1-2; 11 positions agree with TRBD1. The V segment lost 7 bases and the J segment 6 bases; nucleotides outside the gene matches: 13. Germline CDR1 reads SQVTM; CDR2 reads ANQGSEA. The CDR3 has 15 residues. CDR3: CSAGRGTGGEDGYTF. The CDR3 nucleotides are TGCAGCGCCGGGCGGGGGACAGGGGGGGAGGATGGCTACACCTTC.

This clonotype came up a few times. The chain has TRBV6-1 and TRBJ2-4; D is perhaps TRBD1 (6 bases). With the DNA end fitting TRBJ2-7 better, the J assignment may be wrong. Looked up from germline, CDR1 is MNHNS and CDR2 is SASEGT. The CDR3 spans 17 residues. The CDR3 loop reads CASSPIRQDLITYEQYF. CDR3 DNA sequence: TGTGCCAGCAGCCCTATAAGACAGGACCTTATAACCTACGAGCAGTACTTC.

The chain is built from TRBV20-1 and TRBJ2-1; D is uncertain. Looked up from germline, CDR1 is DFQATT and CDR2 is SNEGSKA (reference sequence). Between the trimmed V and J ends, which lost 1 base and 9 bases, there was a span of 13 bases. This CDR3 region has 13 residues. The CDR3 DNA is TGCAGTGCTAGAGGGGTCCACCGACCTGAGCAGTTCTTC. Amino acid sequence: CSARGVHRPEQFF.

This clonotype turned up a few times. The genes are TRBV18 and TRBJ2-3, with D hard to call. V was trimmed by 0 bases and J by 1 base, leaving 8 bases between them. Germline V CDR1 and CDR2: KGHSH, LQKENI. This CDR3 spans 15 amino acids. CDR3 nucleotides: TGTGCCAGCTCACCACCGAGCGTGGGCACAGATACGCAGTATTTT. Its translation is CASSPPSVGTDTQYF.

The rearrangement links TRBV7-3 to TRBJ2-4; no reliable D call. The end of the DNA is better explained by TRBJ2-7, so the J call may be wrong. Germline V gives CDR1 SGHTA, CDR2 FQGTGA. The CDR3 has 12 residues. Here the CDR3 DNA reads TGTGCCAGCAGCCCCCTTCCGACCGAGCAGTACTTC. It codes for CASSPLPTEQYF.

The V gene is TRBV7-9, the J gene TRBJ1-5, with D perhaps matching TRBD1 (5 bases). This CDR3 has 16 amino acids. Trimming took 1 base from V and 0 from J, leaving 10 bases between them. Looked up from germline, CDR1 is SEHNR and CDR2 is FQNEAQ (reference sequence). Here the CDR3 reads CASSLGAGPSNQPQHF. CDR3 DNA: TGTGCCAGCAGCTTAGGGGCAGGGCCTAGCAATCAGCCCCAGCATTTT.

The V call is TRBV28, the J call TRBJ2-5; D may be TRBD1 (6 bases). The CDR3 contains 14 residues. Trimming removed 5 bases at V and 6 bases at J, with 16 bases between. Germline CDR1 reads MDHEN; CDR2 reads SYDVKM. As DNA, the CDR3 is TGTGCCAGCAGTGTGGACAGCCCCAGACAGACCCAGTACTTC. Translation: CASSVDSPRQTQYF.

The chain has TRBV10-3 and TRBJ1-1, with D possibly matching TRBD1 (6 bases). V was clipped by 6 bases and J by 5 bases, with 19 bases between them. This CDR3 contains 15 residues. CDR1 and CDR2 from the germline V gene are ENHRY and SYGVKD. This chain's CDR3 is CAISAYGGHRTEAFF. The CDR3 DNA reads as TGTGCCATCAGCGCCTACGGGGGACACAGAACTGAAGCTTTCTTT.

The chain recombines TRBV20-1 with TRBJ1-2; 7 nucleotides align to TRBD1. Looked up from germline, CDR1 is DFQATT and CDR2 is SNEGSKA (reference sequence). The CDR3 has 14 residues. The junction had 9 bases not matched to a gene; V was cut back by 6 bases and J by 2 bases. The DNA of the CDR3 is TGCAGTGCCCCCAAAACGGGACAGAACTATGGCTACACCTTC. Its protein is CSAPKTGQNYGYTF.